Sequencing of this T cell receptor (beta chain) was carried out in a study of blood T cell repertoires in COVID-19. Original analysis: The authors estimated nucleated cell counts from reference gene primer amplification. Clones were sequenced by immunoSEQ multiplex PCR, and TCRdb holds only the in-frame ones, with some missing. V and J calls and clone size are as listed in that table; D and trimming were resolved from the DNA. In the table there are a few hundred thousand clones, nearly 90% of which are singletons. Sequencing input: peripheral blood. The clonotype was recovered from a human donor in a cohort sampled during active COVID-19.

CDR3 residues: CASSPDSNQPQHF. The CDR3 DNA is TGCGCCAGCAGTCCCGACAGTAATCAGCCCCAGCATTTT. V usage is TRBV5-1 and J usage is TRBJ1-5, with D perhaps TRBD1 (5 bases). Germline CDR1 SGHRS, CDR2 YFSETQ. Trimming removed 5 bases at V and 4 bases at J, with 10 bases between. The CDR3 runs to 13 residues. The full variable domain, with the rest looked up from reference TRBV5-1 and TRBJ1-5, is KAGVTQTPRYLIKTRGQQVTLSCSPISGHRSVSWYQQTPGQGLQFLFEYFSETQRNKGNFPGRFSGRQFSNSRSEMNVSTLELGDSALYLCASSPDSNQPQHFGDGTRLSIL.